Below are 22 T cell receptor beta chains sequenced from a single sample in a study of Ad26.COV2.S vaccination and SARS-CoV-2 variants. The protocol was immunoSEQ multiplex PCR, while the TCRdb copy is restricted to in-frame clones and leaves out a portion. Counted here are about 370,000 clones, 89% occurring once; the ten biggest clones make up under 2%. Treatment indicated: some 20 received Ad26.COV2.S at low or high dose, single or two shots; about five received placebo; per-sample allocation not given. On day 63 after the first injection, vaccine and placebo recipients gave samples. The source material was peripheral blood, sampled in a trial of Ad26.COV2.S vaccine versus placebo. The receptors come from a person aged 18-65 years who received the Ad26.COV2.S COVID-19 vaccine or a placebo.

CDR3 protein: CASSPSGAAYGYTF. DNA of the CDR3: TGTGCCAGCTCACCTTCAGGGGCGGCCTATGGCTACACCTTC. The rearrangement joins TRBV18 to TRBJ1-2, with a tentative D call TRBD1 (6 bases). V shed 3 bases and J shed 4 bases, with 12 bases lying between them. From germline, CDR1 is KGHSH and CDR2 LQKENI. CDR3 length: 14 amino acids.

The chain has TRBV29-1 and TRBJ1-1; TRBD1 might be the D (6 bases). Germline CDR1 is SQVTM and CDR2 is ANQGSEA. The CDR3 is 17 amino acids. Trimming cost V 8 bases and J 3 bases, with 28 bases left between them. CDR3 coding DNA: TGCAGCCCTCAAACCATGACAGGCCGCGACGAAGACACTGAAGCTTTCTTT. This gives the protein CSPQTMTGRDEDTEAFF.

This sequence joins TRBV29-1 and TRBJ2-5, with TRBD2 matching over 13 bases. The germline V gene encodes CDR1 SQVTM and CDR2 ANQGSEA. V was clipped by 2 bases and J by 3 bases; unmatched bases: 6. The CDR3 length is 16 residues. CDR3 sequence reads: CSVERTSGRAEETQYF. CDR3 sequence (DNA): TGCAGCGTTGAAAGAACTAGCGGGAGGGCCGAAGAGACCCAGTACTTC.

The rearrangement uses TRBV3-1 (or the pseudogene TRBV3-2) and TRBJ2-2; no clear D. The CDR3 has 14 amino acids. Germline V lookup: CDR1 LGHDT, CDR2 YNNKEL (reference sequence). Trimming took off 4 bases at V and 7 bases at J, with 13 bases between the two ends. Here the CDR3 reads CASSPDIHGGELFF. The CDR3 nucleotides read TGTGCCAGCAGCCCAGATATACACGGCGGGGAGCTGTTTTTT.

The gene calls are TRBV6-2 or TRBV6-3 and TRBJ2-4, with unresolved D. The CDR3 has 16 amino acids. Germline V CDR1 and CDR2: MNHEY, SVGEGT. The ends were cut back, 5 bases at V and 3 bases at J, with 17 bases in the middle. The DNA for the CDR3 is TGTGCCAGCAGTACCTACTACCCCCCAGGCAAAAACATTCAGTACTTC. As protein: CASSTYYPPGKNIQYF.

In DNA, the CDR3 is TGTGCCAGCGGGACAGGGGGATCCTACGAGCAGTACTTC. Its translation is CASGTGGSYEQYF. The chain joins TRBV6-5 to TRBJ2-7; 11 bases fit TRBD1. Germline V gives CDR1 MNHEY, CDR2 SVGAGI. Unmatched junction bases numbered 1, after V lost 8 bases and J lost 1 base. The CDR3 spans 13 residues.

This chain joins TRBV5-4 and TRBJ2-3; no reliable D call. The CDR3 has 14 amino acids. V was trimmed by 4 bases and J by 1 base, leaving 10 bases between them. Germline loops: CDR1 SGHNT, CDR2 YYREEE (reference sequence). DNA of the CDR3: TGTGCCAGCAGCCCATCAGGAGGCACAGATACGCAGTATTTT. It encodes CASSPSGGTDTQYF.

This clone was counted a few times. This sequence joins TRBV7-2 and TRBJ2-3; TRBD2 matches at 8 bases. The J segment lost 3 bases and the V segment lost 5 bases, leaving 7 bases of the junction unmatched. The CDR3 covers 15 residues. Germline V gives CDR1 SGHTA, CDR2 FQGNSA. DNA for the CDR3: TGTGCCAGCAGCCGTACGGGAGGGAGAACAGATACGCAGTATTTT. Protein product: CASSRTGGRTDTQYF.

The gene calls are TRBV7-9 and TRBJ1-4, with D unresolved. Germline CDR1 SEHNR, CDR2 FQNEAQ (reference sequence). V was cut by 1 base and J by 2 bases, with 11 bases left in between. The CDR3 extends over 16 amino acids. CDR3 in DNA: TGTGCCAGCAGCTTAGGCGTAGGATCCACTAATGAAAAACTGTTTTTT. It yields the protein CASSLGVGSTNEKLFF.

The CDR3, as DNA: TGTGCCAGCAGCTTCCTTGGTTTCCCGAGGGCCAAAAACATTCAGTACTTC. Residues: CASSFLGFPRAKNIQYF. The rearrangement links TRBV5-4 to TRBJ2-4, with D unclear. Germline values: CDR1 SGHNT, CDR2 YYREEE (reference sequence). This CDR3 has 17 amino acids. V gave up 2 bases and J gave up 1 base, with 16 bases separating them.

The V and J genes are TRBV7-9 and TRBJ2-3, with TRBD1 as a possible D gene (6 bases). Germline lookup yields CDR1 SEHNR and CDR2 FQNEAQ (reference sequence). V shed 10 bases and J shed 0 bases, with 8 bases lying between them. This CDR3 comprises 12 residues. The CDR3 DNA is TGTGCCACCCAGGGGAGCACAGATACGCAGTATTTT. This sequence encodes CATQGSTDTQYF. Variable domain in full (rest from reference TRBV7-9 and TRBJ2-3): DTGVSQNPRHKITKRGQNVTFRCDPISEHNRLYWYRQTLGQGPEFLTYFQNEAQLEKSRLLSDRFSAERPKGSFSTLEIQRTEQGDSAMYLCATQGSTDTQYFGPGTRLTVL.

The rearrangement joins TRBV5-1 to TRBJ2-3; no clear D gene. This CDR3 spans 14 amino acids. Germline V gives CDR1 SGHRS, CDR2 YFSETQ. Deletions cut 1 base from V and 1 base from J, with 7 bases between. The DNA of the CDR3 is TGCGCCAGCAGCTTGTTCGGCGGCACAGATACGCAGTATTTT. This gives the protein CASSLFGGTDTQYF. The whole variable domain, remainder taken from reference TRBV5-1 and TRBJ2-3, is KAGVTQTPRYLIKTRGQQVTLSCSPISGHRSVSWYQQTPGQGLQFLFEYFSETQRNKGNFPGRFSGRQFSNSRSEMNVSTLELGDSALYLCASSLFGGTDTQYFGPGTRLTVL.

The chain employs TRBV2 and TRBJ2-3; D remains unclear. Germline V CDR1 and CDR2: SNHLY, FYNNEI. Trimming took off 6 bases at V and 0 bases at J, with 13 bases between the two ends. The CDR3 consists of 15 residues. CDR3 sequence: CASRERRASTDTQYF. CDR3 nucleotides: TGTGCCAGCAGGGAGAGGAGAGCTAGCACAGATACGCAGTATTTT.

The chain combines TRBV2 with TRBJ2-7, with D hard to call. Germline loops: CDR1 SNHLY, CDR2 FYNNEI. Trimming took 8 bases from V and 4 from J, leaving 12 bases between them. CDR3 size: 12 residues. The CDR3 protein is CASQPDRYEQYF. The CDR3 nucleotides read TGTGCCAGCCAGCCTGACCGGTACGAGCAGTACTTC.

This clone was observed a handful of times. The CDR3: CASSRGGQGGWAFF. CDR3 nucleotides: TGTGCCAGCAGCCGGGGAGGACAGGGGGGTTGGGCTTTCTTT. The gene calls are TRBV28 and TRBJ1-1; 10 bases are shared with TRBD1. The CDR3 is 14 amino acids. The ends lost 6 bases at V and 11 bases at J; junction bases unmatched: 12. Germline V lookup: CDR1 MDHEN, CDR2 SYDVKM.

The table lists this clone with a count of one. CDR3 sequence reads: CASSSTGGSGNTIYF. In nucleotides, the CDR3 is TGTGCCAGCAGCTCGACCGGGGGTTCTGGAAACACCATATATTTT. This chain connects TRBV7-9 to TRBJ1-3, with D perhaps TRBD1 (5 bases). Trimming cost V 4 bases and J 1 base, with 11 bases left between them. The CDR3 extends over 15 amino acids. Germline V gene sequence: CDR1 SEHNR, CDR2 FQNEAQ (reference sequence).

This chain uses TRBV6-1 with TRBJ2-1; the D is unclear. The CDR3 is 17 amino acids. Trimming cost V 0 bases and J 8 bases, with 20 bases left between them. Germline CDR1 and CDR2: MNHNS and SASEGT. As DNA, the CDR3 is TGTGCCAGCAGTGAAGCCCCTATCGGACGGACCCGATATGAGCAGTTCTTC. The encoded protein is CASSEAPIGRTRYEQFF.

This clone came up once. J is TRBJ2-5 and V is TRBV5-1, with D uncertain. Germline CDR1 SGHRS, CDR2 YFSETQ. The ends were cut back, 4 bases at V and 5 bases at J, with 15 bases in the middle. The CDR3 length is 14 residues. The CDR3 region has the DNA TGCGCCAGCAGCAAGTGGCAGACGCTCGAGACCCAGTACTTC. Protein product: CASSKWQTLETQYF. Variable domain in full (rest from reference TRBV5-1 and TRBJ2-5): KAGVTQTPRYLIKTRGQQVTLSCSPISGHRSVSWYQQTPGQGLQFLFEYFSETQRNKGNFPGRFSGRQFSNSRSEMNVSTLELGDSALYLCASSKWQTLETQYFGPGTRLLVL.

The J gene is TRBJ2-6, the V gene TRBV24-1, with 9 nucleotides matching TRBD1. Germline loops: CDR1 KGHDR, CDR2 SFDVKD. The CDR3 consists of 15 residues. With V trimmed by 12 bases and J by 2 bases, 7 bases remained unmatched. The CDR3 DNA reads as TGTGCCGGTCCCGGGACAGGGACTGGGGCCAACGTCCTGACTTTC. Its translation: CAGPGTGTGANVLTF.

The chain carries TRBV7-2 and TRBJ2-7; TRBD2 matches at 11 bases. The CDR3 consists of 15 residues. Trimming at V came to 1 base and at J to 4 bases, leaving 3 bases not matched to a gene. Germline loops: CDR1 SGHTA, CDR2 FQGNSA. The chain's CDR3 is CASSLVAGGPYEQYF. CDR3 sequence (DNA): TGTGCCAGCAGCTTAGTAGCGGGAGGGCCGTACGAGCAGTACTTC.

This chain connects TRBV7-2 to TRBJ2-1, with 8 bases lining up with TRBD2. The V gene's germline CDR1 is SGHTA and CDR2 FQGNSA. The ends lost 5 bases at V and 9 bases at J; junction bases unmatched: 12. The CDR3 runs 15 residues. CDR3 loop: CASSLGLLAAPEQFF. DNA for the CDR3: TGTGCCAGCAGCCTAGGCCTACTAGCGGCTCCTGAGCAGTTCTTC.

This sequence joins TRBV6-5 and TRBJ1-2; D ambiguous. The CDR3 length is 13 residues. With 2 bases removed from V and 4 bases from J, the gap between germline ends came to 8 bases. Germline CDR1 MNHEY, CDR2 SVGAGI. The CDR3 region has the DNA TGTGCCAGCAGTTACGGGGTGAGCTATGGCTACACCTTC. It encodes CASSYGVSYGYTF.